This is a list of T cell receptor beta chains from one sample in a study of cytomegalovirus exposure and HLA in healthy donors. The data were produced by immunoSEQ multiplex PCR, yet TCRdb's version contains in-frame clones alone and is incomplete. The sample contains 150,000 to 200,000 clones, about 82% of which appear only once. The sample taken for sequencing was PBMCs. These TCRs come from a woman under 30 in good health and CMV-seronegative. The CDR3 runs from the conserved cysteine through the conserved F or W. Each record gives: CDR3 length, clone size, J gene, D gene, V gene, CDR3 DNA, CDR3 protein. A D gene is named only where the DNA matches it firmly. Clone sizes are given selectively: once, few, many, or a class where the clone is expanded.

>14|few|TRBJ2-7|TRBD1|TRBV7-9
TGTGCCAGCAGCCATCCAGGGGGCTCCTACGAGCAGTACTTC
CASSHPGGSYEQYF
>16|-|TRBJ2-1|TRBD2|TRBV18
TGTGCCAGCTCACTGAGACTAGCGGGGGGGCCGTATGAGCAGTTCTTC
CASSLRLAGGPYEQFF
>16|-|TRBJ1-1|-|TRBV18
TGTGCCAGCTCACCTGCCATATTCGGGGTGGGCACTGAAGCTTTCTTT
CASSPAIFGVGTEAFF
>14|-|TRBJ2-1|-|TRBV5-1
TGCGCCAGCAGCTTGGCCCAGGGGTTCCATGAGCAGTTCTTC
CASSLAQGFHEQFF
>14|-|TRBJ2-5|-|TRBV5-1
TGCGCCAGCAGCGTTGGATCAGGGCTAGAGACCCAGTACTTC
CASSVGSGLETQYF
>13|-|TRBJ2-3|-|TRBV5-1
TGCGCCAGCAGCCCGGGGAGCACAGATACGCAGTATTTT
CASSPGSTDTQYF
>15|-|TRBJ2-7|TRBD1|TRBV27
TGTGCCAGCAGTTTCTCCGGGACAGGGACCTACGAGCAGTACTTC
CASSFSGTGTYEQYF
>15|once|TRBJ2-3|-|TRBV6-4
TGTGCCAGCAGTGACTCGCGTAGCGGTACAGATACGCAGTATTTT
CASSDSRSGTDTQYF
>17|-|TRBJ1-2|-|TRBV2
TGTGCCAGCAGTGCCCCTCGGACCAGGGCCATTAACTATGGCTACACCTTC
CASSAPRTRAINYGYTF
>16|-|TRBJ1-3|-|TRBV6-5
TGTGCCAGCAGTTACTCCAGTCAGCGGGCTGGAAACACCATATATTTT
CASSYSSQRAGNTIYF
>14|-|TRBJ2-2|-|TRBV29-1
TGCAGCGGAACCCTACCTGAGGGCACCGGGGAGCTGTTTTTT
CSGTLPEGTGELFF
>17|-|TRBJ2-3|-|TRBV27
TGTGCCAGCAGTCCCTCCCGGGGGGCGTCTACCACAGATACGCAGTATTTT
CASSPSRGASTTDTQYF
>17|-|TRBJ2-3|TRBD1|TRBV7-9
TGTGCCAGCAGCCCCAGACCGACAGGGGTCAGCACAGATACGCAGTATTTT
CASSPRPTGVSTDTQYF
>14|-|TRBJ2-5|-|TRBV10-3
TGTGCCATCAGTGCCGGGGGGCGCCAAGAGACCCAGTACTTC
CAISAGGRQETQYF
>11|-|TRBJ2-1|TRBD2|TRBV6-1
TGTGCCAGCAGTCCCGGGACTAGCCTGTTCTTC
CASSPGTSLFF
>15|-|TRBJ2-2|-|TRBV5-6
TGTGCCAGCAGCTTGGGCGGTTCGGGGGCCGGGGAGCTGTTTTTT
CASSLGGSGAGELFF
>18|-|TRBJ2-3|TRBD2|TRBV27
TGTGCCAGCACCCCTGGACTAGCGGGGATGGGCCGTGGAGATACGCAGTATTTT
CASTPGLAGMGRGDTQYF
>16|-|TRBJ1-1|-|TRBV18
TGTGCCAGCACCCAACACCAAAGTGATATGAACACTGAAGCTTTCTTT
CASTQHQSDMNTEAFF
>14|-|TRBJ2-1|-|TRBV9
TGTGCCAGCACCCAAACGGGGGGCAAGGATGAGCAGTTCTTC
CASTQTGGKDEQFF
>19|-|TRBJ1-3|TRBD1|TRBV9
TGTGCCAGCAGCGTAGGACCTAAAGGGACAGGGGGTGTCGGAAACACCATATATTTT
CASSVGPKGTGGVGNTIYF
>16|few|TRBJ2-3|-|TRBV30
TGTGCCTGGTCTAGAGCAGGGGGGCAAGTCACAGATACGCAGTATTTT
CAWSRAGGQVTDTQYF
>14|-|TRBJ1-2|TRBD1|TRBV5-1
TGCGCCAGCAGCTGGGAACAGGGGCCACATGGCTACACCTTC
CASSWEQGPHGYTF
>17|-|TRBJ2-3|TRBD2|TRBV5-1
TGCGCCAGCAGCTTGGCGCCTAGCGGGAGCGAGGGAGATACGCAGTATTTT
CASSLAPSGSEGDTQYF
>13|-|TRBJ1-4|-|TRBV28
TGTGCCAGCAGTTATCAGGGATTTGAAAAACTGTTTTTT
CASSYQGFEKLFF
>17|-|TRBJ1-6|TRBD1|TRBV27
TGTGCCAGCAGTCTCAATACAGGGGGCCCAATTAATTCACCCCTCCACTTT
CASSLNTGGPINSPLHF
>16|-|TRBJ1-2|TRBD1|TRBV4-2
TGTGCCAGCAGCCAATCAAACCGGGACAGGGTGTTTGGCTACACCTTC
CASSQSNRDRVFGYTF
>13|once|TRBJ2-3|-|TRBV6-4
TGTGCCAGCAGTGCCTTCCCGACAGATACGCAGTATTTT
CASSAFPTDTQYF
>16|-|TRBJ1-4|TRBD1|TRBV2
TGTGCCAGCAGTGAATATCTGGGACAGACGAATGAAAAACTGTTTTTT
CASSEYLGQTNEKLFF
>12|-|TRBJ2-7|-|TRBV25-1
TGTGCCAGCAGTAAGAACAGGGCCGAGCAGTACTTC
CASSKNRAEQYF
>15|-|TRBJ1-5|-|TRBV6-5
TGTGCCAGCAGTTTGACAGGATATAGCAATCAGCCCCAGCATTTT
CASSLTGYSNQPQHF
>13|-|TRBJ2-5|TRBD2|TRBV5-6
TGTGCCAGCACCAAAGGGAGGGCGGAGACCCAGTACTTC
CASTKGRAETQYF
>12|-|TRBJ2-2|-|TRBV6-5
TGTGCCAGCAGACCCGGGACCGGGGAGCTGTTTTTT
CASRPGTGELFF
>15|-|TRBJ1-1|-|TRBV6-1
TGTGCCAGCATCGAGGGGGGACTAATGAACACTGAAGCTTTCTTT
CASIEGGLMNTEAFF
>12|-|TRBJ2-3|-|TRBV10-1
TGCGCCAGCAGCCCCCCCGGCGGTACGCAGTATTTT
CASSPPGGTQYF
>15|few|TRBJ1-2|-|TRBV2
TGTGCCAGCAGTAGACTGACCCTTCTTAACTATGGCTACACCTTC
CASSRLTLLNYGYTF
>14|-|TRBJ1-1|-|TRBV13
TGTGCCAGCAGCTCTCCAAGGGGGAACACTGAAGCTTTCTTT
CASSSPRGNTEAFF
>15|-|TRBJ1-3|-|TRBV14
TGTGCCAGCAGCCAAGATCTAGCCGGGGTTGGCACCATATATTTT
CASSQDLAGVGTIYF